The following is a TCR beta chain sequence with its context. Its antigen is undetermined. Libraries were prepared by immunoSEQ multiplex PCR; TCRdb keeps only in-frame clonotypes and omits some of them. The sample has approximately 120,000 clones; 90% are singletons. This sample stems from a study of T cell responses to AZD1222 COVID-19 vaccine. Study-level results: No repertoire was sampled before or during the peak T cell response, only after it. White British people made up most donors, females outnumbered males, and clonal diversity was possibly underestimated. Vaccine-associated CD4 TCRs ranged over spike, dominating at 160-218 and 743-854.

This CDR3 region has 13 residues. V was clipped by 6 bases and J by 12 bases, with 18 bases between them. The V call is TRBV12-3 or TRBV12-4, the J call TRBJ2-1; D is perhaps TRBD1 or TRBD2 (5 bases each). The receptor comes from an adult in good health. The sequencing here drew on peripheral blood, taken on day 0 of MenACWY control vaccination. Written as DNA, the CDR3 is TGTGCCAGCAGCCCCGGGACCATCATAGGGCAGTTCTTC. Protein product: CASSPGTIIGQFF.